What follows is one T cell receptor beta chain and its context. How the authors handled the data: Reference gene primer amplification gave nucleated cell count estimates. Sequencing used immunoSEQ multiplex PCR; TCRdb keeps in-frame clones, though not all of them. That table furnishes V, J and clone size, whereas the DNA furnished D and trimming. Of 120,000 or so clones in the sample, around four fifths were seen once. Looked up from germline, CDR1 is LNHDA and CDR2 is SQIVND (reference sequence). Trimming left V 5 bases short and J 0 bases short, with 14 bases between. The CDR3 totals 16 residues. This sample was taken from a study of blood T cell repertoires in COVID-19. Study-wide context: Material from acute and convalescent COVID-19 was sourced from the United States, Italy and Spain. T cells, B-cell-depleted T cells, or PBMCs provided the cDNA or gDNA that served as material.

The V and J genes are TRBV19 and TRBJ2-1, with D perhaps matching TRBD1 (6 bases). Sequenced: peripheral blood. This receptor was identified in a human donor in a cohort sampled during active COVID-19. The CDR3 nucleotides are TGTGCCAGTAGTGTCCTGGGGGACATCTCCTACAATGAGCAGTTCTTC. Encoded protein: CASSVLGDISYNEQFF.